This TCR beta chain is from a study of long-term antiretroviral therapy in people with HIV. Whole-study context: There is a gap of about a decade between the earliest samples and the later 2015 immediate-ART recommendation.

General study results and limits: Post-ART diversity increased but stayed below transplant donor controls.

Details on this clone: Its matching antigen is unknown.

This was the immunoSEQ v3.0 assay at survey level. Clones were sequenced by immunoSEQ multiplex PCR, and TCRdb holds only the in-frame ones, with some missing. The sample includes tens of thousands of clones, approximately 85% of them seen just once. This CDR3 has 14 residues. CDR1 and CDR2 from the germline V gene are SGHRS and YFSETQ. J gave up 7 bases and V 0 bases, and 6 bases lay outside the gene matches. This chain links TRBV5-1 with TRBJ1-1; 7 nucleotides match TRBD1. The source was unsorted PBMCs, collected 1.5 years after starting antiretroviral therapy. The receptor's source is a young man with HIV. CDR3 loop: CASSLVSRDSEAFF. The CDR3 DNA is TGCGCCAGCAGCTTGGTAAGCCGGGACAGTGAAGCTTTCTTT. Variable domain in full (rest from reference TRBV5-1 and TRBJ1-1): KAGVTQTPRYLIKTRGQQVTLSCSPISGHRSVSWYQQTPGQGLQFLFEYFSETQRNKGNFPGRFSGRQFSNSRSEMNVSTLELGDSALYLCASSLVSRDSEAFFGQGTRLTVV.